One and the same sample provided the 15 T cell receptor beta chains below, sequenced in a study of blood T cell repertoires in COVID-19. The data were produced by immunoSEQ multiplex PCR, yet TCRdb's version contains in-frame clones alone and is incomplete. Of approximately 140,000 clones listed, around 86% are singletons. Sequencing was carried out using peripheral blood. All receptors derive from a man between 65 and 85 years old with acute or convalescent COVID-19.

The CDR3 sequence: CASSLDGTSGRNTQYF. In DNA form, the CDR3 reads TGTGCCAGCAGCTTAGATGGGACTAGCGGGAGGAATACGCAGTATTTT. This chain uses TRBV7-2 with TRBJ2-3; 15 nucleotides align to TRBD2. Germline CDR1 SGHTA, CDR2 FQGNSA. Trimming cost V 1 base and J 7 bases; bases outside gene matches: 3. The CDR3 sequence is 16 residues long.

This chain connects TRBV4-2 to TRBJ2-5; a weak D match, TRBD2 (6 bases). Germline-derived CDR1 and CDR2 are LGHNA and YNFKEQ. V shed 2 bases and J shed 3 bases, with 19 bases lying between them. The CDR3 contains 17 residues. The CDR3 here is CASSQHGGSHREETQYF. The CDR3 nucleotides read TGTGCCAGCAGCCAACATGGAGGGTCTCACCGTGAAGAGACCCAGTACTTC.

V and J are TRBV7-2 and TRBJ2-7; TRBD2 matches at 14 bases. After removal of 2 bases from V and 3 bases from J, the junction contained 9 bases not matched to a gene. The CDR3 spans 18 residues. The germline V gene encodes CDR1 SGHTA and CDR2 FQGNSA. The CDR3 spells CASSLLRTSGRKGYEQYF. The CDR3 nucleotides are TGTGCCAGCAGCTTACTCAGGACTAGCGGGAGGAAGGGCTACGAGCAGTACTTC. Combining the CDR3 with reference TRBV7-2 and TRBJ2-7 gives the whole variable domain GAGVSQSPSNKVTEKGKDVELRCDPISGHTALYWYRQSLGQGLEFLIYFQGNSAPDKSGLPSDRFSAERTGGSVSTLTIQRTQQEDSAVYLCASSLLRTSGRKGYEQYFGPGTRLTVT.

This clone has just one count. J is TRBJ2-3 and V is TRBV18; 11 nucleotides match TRBD2. Trimming cost V 5 bases and J 0 bases; bases outside gene matches: 7. The CDR3 is 17 amino acids. Per germline, CDR1 KGHSH and CDR2 LQKENI. CDR3 protein: CASSSLRLAGSTDTQYF. CDR3 nucleotide sequence: TGTGCCAGCTCATCTCTACGACTAGCGGGAAGCACAGATACGCAGTATTTT. Supplemented by reference TRBV18 and TRBJ2-3, the full variable domain reads NAGVMQNPRHLVRRRGQEARLRCSPMKGHSHVYWYRQLPEEGLKFMVYLQKENIIDESGMPKERFSAEFPKEGPSILRIQQVVRGDSAAYFCASSSLRLAGSTDTQYFGPGTRLTVL.

The V call is TRBV2, the J call TRBJ2-3, with 8 bases lining up with TRBD2. The CDR3 length is 14 residues. V gave up 4 bases and J gave up 7 bases; unmatched junction bases: 7. The germline V gene has CDR1 SNHLY and CDR2 FYNNEI. The CDR3 sequence: CASSAGGRANTQYF. The CDR3 DNA reads as TGTGCCAGCAGTGCGGGGGGGAGGGCCAATACGCAGTATTTT.

This sequence joins TRBV7-2 and TRBJ2-1; 14 positions agree with TRBD2. The CDR3 spans 15 residues. The germline V gene encodes CDR1 SGHTA and CDR2 FQGNSA. Germline trimming cut 3 bases from V and 8 bases from J; bases unmatched to any gene: 3. As DNA, the CDR3 is TGTGCCAGCAGCTTGGGACTAGCGGGAGAGGATGAGCAGTTCTTC. Translated: CASSLGLAGEDEQFF.

This chain uses TRBV28 with TRBJ1-6; a weak D match, TRBD1 (6 bases). Trimming cost V 3 bases and J 11 bases, with 17 bases left between them. CDR1 and CDR2 (germline): MDHEN, SYDVKM. This CDR3 comprises 15 residues. CDR3 DNA sequence: TGTGCCAGCAGTTTTCGAAGGCAGGGGACGGCACCCCTCCACTTT. Amino acids: CASSFRRQGTAPLHF. Complete variable domain (other parts from reference TRBV28 and TRBJ1-6): DVKVTQSSRYLVKRTGEKVFLECVQDMDHENMFWYRQDPGLGLRLIYFSYDVKMKEKGDIPEGYSVSREKKERFSLILESASTNQTSMYLCASSFRRQGTAPLHFGNGTRLTVT.

This clone appeared once. This chain links TRBV18 with TRBJ2-7; maybe TRBD1 (6 bases). The germline V and J ends were trimmed by 4 bases and 0 bases, with 10 bases remaining between them. The CDR3 covers 14 residues. CDR1 KGHSH and CDR2 LQKENI come from the germline V gene. CDR3 in DNA: TGTGCCAGCTCACGGCTGGACAGCTCCTACGAGCAGTACTTC. It encodes CASSRLDSSYEQYF.

The V call is TRBV11-3, the J call TRBJ2-1; TRBD2 matches 8 bases. The germline V gene encodes CDR1 SGHNT and CDR2 YENEEA. V lost 5 bases to trimming and J lost 7 bases; unmatched junction nucleotides: 10. CDR3 length equals 15 residues. The CDR3 region has the DNA TGTGCCAGCAGCCATGAAGCGGGAGCGGCGAATGAGCAGTTCTTC. Amino acids: CASSHEAGAANEQFF.

This clone was seen a single time. The V call is TRBV15, the J call TRBJ1-1; 7 bases agree with TRBD1. The V and J ends lost 7 bases and 1 base, in that order; junction bases with no gene match: 6. Germline assignment: CDR1 LNHNV and CDR2 YYDKDF (reference sequence). The CDR3 is 14 residues long. CDR3 sequence: CATTTGAPNTEAFF. CDR3 coding DNA: TGTGCCACCACTACAGGGGCGCCGAACACTGAAGCTTTCTTT.

This chain links TRBV5-4 with TRBJ2-1; 13 bases align to TRBD2. V lost 4 bases, J lost 1 base, and 8 bases stayed unmatched. Germline V gene sequence: CDR1 SGHNT, CDR2 YYREEE (reference sequence). The CDR3 consists of 18 residues. In DNA, the CDR3 is TGTGCCAGCAGCCCAGGACTAGCGGGAGCCCTATCCTACAATGAGCAGTTCTTC. Protein product: CASSPGLAGALSYNEQFF.

V usage is TRBV6-5 and J usage is TRBJ2-5; D possibly corresponds to TRBD2 (7 bases). Germline CDR1 is MNHEY and CDR2 is SVGAGI. Trimming removed 6 bases from V and 0 bases from J, with 14 bases in between. This CDR3 is 15 amino acids long. The DNA of the CDR3 is TGTGCCAGCAGGCCCCGGGGGGCCAACCAAGAGACCCAGTACTTC. Its translation is CASRPRGANQETQYF.

CDR3 in DNA: TGTGCCAGCAGCCACCCAGGCCTCGGAGGCTACACCTTC. This codes for CASSHPGLGGYTF. The rearrangement uses TRBV11-1 and TRBJ1-2; D uncertain. This CDR3 is 13 amino acids long. V was trimmed by 5 bases and J by 8 bases, leaving 15 bases between them. The germline V gene has CDR1 SGHAT and CDR2 FQDESV (reference sequence).

This chain links TRBV9 with TRBJ2-1, with 10 bases aligning to TRBD2. The CDR3 runs 15 residues. Germline V CDR1 and CDR2: SGDLS, YYNGEE. The trim removed 0 bases at V and 9 bases at J, leaving 6 bases unmatched. CDR3 residues: CASSVVPSGSFEQFF. Here the CDR3 DNA reads TGTGCCAGCAGCGTAGTCCCTAGCGGGAGCTTTGAGCAGTTCTTC. The full variable domain, rest sourced from reference TRBV9 and TRBJ2-1, is DSGVTQTPKHLITATGQRVTLRCSPRSGDLSVYWYQQSLDQGLQFLIQYYNGEERAKGNILERFSAQQFPDLHSELNLSSLELGDSALYFCASSVVPSGSFEQFFGPGTRLTVL.

The rearrangement uses TRBV3-1 (or the pseudogene TRBV3-2) and TRBJ2-7; D uncertain. With 0 bases removed from V and 6 bases from J, the gap between germline ends came to 9 bases. Germline loops: CDR1 LGHDT, CDR2 YNNKEL (reference sequence). There are 13 residues in the CDR3. In DNA, the CDR3 is TGTGCCAGCAGCCAAGATGTCGAACTCGAGCAGTACTTC. Protein product: CASSQDVELEQYF.